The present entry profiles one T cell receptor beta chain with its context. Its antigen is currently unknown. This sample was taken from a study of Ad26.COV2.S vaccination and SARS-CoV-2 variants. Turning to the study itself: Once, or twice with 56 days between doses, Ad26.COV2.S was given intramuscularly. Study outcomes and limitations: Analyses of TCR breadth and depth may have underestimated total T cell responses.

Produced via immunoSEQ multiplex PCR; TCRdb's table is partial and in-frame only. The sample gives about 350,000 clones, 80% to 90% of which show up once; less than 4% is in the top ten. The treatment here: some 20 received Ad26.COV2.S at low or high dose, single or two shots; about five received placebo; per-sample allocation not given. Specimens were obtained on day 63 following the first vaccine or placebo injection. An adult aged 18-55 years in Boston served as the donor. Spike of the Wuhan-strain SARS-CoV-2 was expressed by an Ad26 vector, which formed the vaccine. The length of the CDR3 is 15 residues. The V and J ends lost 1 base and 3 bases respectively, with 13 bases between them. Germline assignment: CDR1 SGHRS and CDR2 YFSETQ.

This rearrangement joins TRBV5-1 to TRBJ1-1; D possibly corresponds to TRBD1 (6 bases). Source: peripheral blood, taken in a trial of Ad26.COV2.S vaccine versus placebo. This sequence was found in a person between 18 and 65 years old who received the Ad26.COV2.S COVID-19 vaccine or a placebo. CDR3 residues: CASSLYPRQDTEAFF. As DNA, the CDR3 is TGCGCCAGCAGCTTGTACCCGAGACAGGACACTGAAGCTTTCTTT.